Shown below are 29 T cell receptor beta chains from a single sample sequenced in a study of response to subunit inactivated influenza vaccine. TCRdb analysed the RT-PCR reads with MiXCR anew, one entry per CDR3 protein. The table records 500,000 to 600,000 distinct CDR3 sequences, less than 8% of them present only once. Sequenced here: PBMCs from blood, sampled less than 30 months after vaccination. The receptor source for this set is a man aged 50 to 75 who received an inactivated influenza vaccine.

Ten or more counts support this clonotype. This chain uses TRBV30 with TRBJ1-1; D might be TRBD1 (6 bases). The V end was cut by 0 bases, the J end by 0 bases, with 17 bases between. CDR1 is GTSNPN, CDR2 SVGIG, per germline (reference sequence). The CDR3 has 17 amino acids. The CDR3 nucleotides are TGTGCCTGGAGTGTGCAAAGGACAGCATCCATGAACACTGAAGCTTTCTTT. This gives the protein CAWSVQRTASMNTEAFF.

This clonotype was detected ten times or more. DNA for the CDR3: TGCAGCGTTGGAGTTTCCTCCTACGAGCAGTACTTC. Its translation is CSVGVSSYEQYF. V usage is TRBV29-1 and J usage is TRBJ2-7; D ambiguous. V was trimmed by 4 bases and J by 0 bases, leaving 7 bases between them. Germline V lookup: CDR1 SQVTM, CDR2 ANQGSEA. The CDR3 runs to 12 residues.

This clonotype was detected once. The DNA for the CDR3 is TGCAGTGCTGCCCCTTCGGAGACCCAGTACTTC. Its translation is CSAAPSETQYF. The rearrangement uses TRBV20-1 and TRBJ2-5; D uncertain. Trimming removed 5 bases from V and 5 bases from J, with 9 bases in between. The CDR3 consists of 11 residues. Germline V gives CDR1 DFQATT, CDR2 SNEGSKA (reference sequence).

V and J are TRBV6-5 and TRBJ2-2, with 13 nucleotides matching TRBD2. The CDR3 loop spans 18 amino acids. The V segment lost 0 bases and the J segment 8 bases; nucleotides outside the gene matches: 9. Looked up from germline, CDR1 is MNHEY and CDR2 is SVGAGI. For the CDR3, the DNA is TGTGCCAGCAGTTACTCGACCCTTGGACTAGCGGGGGCTGGGGAGCTGTTTTTT. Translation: CASSYSTLGLAGAGELFF.

The chain's CDR3 is CASSASSNKPGTNTGELFF. DNA of the CDR3: TGTGCCAGCAGCGCAAGCTCTAACAAACCAGGGACGAACACCGGGGAGCTGTTTTTT. This chain joins TRBV13 and TRBJ2-2; D may be TRBD1 (5 bases). The CDR3 is made up of 19 amino acids. Trimming removed 5 bases from V and 0 bases from J, with 22 bases in between. Per the germline V gene, CDR1 is PRHDT and CDR2 is FYEKMQ (reference sequence).

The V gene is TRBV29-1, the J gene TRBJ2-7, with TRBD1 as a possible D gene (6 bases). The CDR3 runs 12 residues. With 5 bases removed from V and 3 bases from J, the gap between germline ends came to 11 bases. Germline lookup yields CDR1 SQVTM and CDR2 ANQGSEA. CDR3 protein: CSVIGQSYEQYF. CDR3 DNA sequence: TGCAGCGTTATTGGACAGAGCTACGAGCAGTACTTC.

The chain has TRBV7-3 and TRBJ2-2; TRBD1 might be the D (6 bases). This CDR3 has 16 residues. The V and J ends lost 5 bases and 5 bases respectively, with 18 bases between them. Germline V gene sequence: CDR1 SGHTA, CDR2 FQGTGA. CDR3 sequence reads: CASSPSSYRVTGELFF. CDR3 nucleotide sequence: TGTGCCAGCAGCCCGTCCTCTTACAGGGTGACCGGGGAGCTGTTTTTT.

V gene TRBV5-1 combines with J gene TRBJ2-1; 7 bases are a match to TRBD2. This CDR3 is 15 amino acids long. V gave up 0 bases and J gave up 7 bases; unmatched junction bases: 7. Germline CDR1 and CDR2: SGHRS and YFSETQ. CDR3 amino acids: CASSLASLAVNEQFF. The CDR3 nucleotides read TGCGCCAGCAGCTTGGCTAGTCTAGCGGTGAATGAGCAGTTCTTC.

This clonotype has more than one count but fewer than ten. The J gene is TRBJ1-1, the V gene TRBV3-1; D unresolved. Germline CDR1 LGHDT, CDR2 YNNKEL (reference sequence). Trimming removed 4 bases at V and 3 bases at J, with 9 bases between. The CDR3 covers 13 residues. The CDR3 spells CASSRGWDTEAFF. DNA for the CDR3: TGTGCCAGCAGCCGAGGGTGGGACACTGAAGCTTTCTTT.

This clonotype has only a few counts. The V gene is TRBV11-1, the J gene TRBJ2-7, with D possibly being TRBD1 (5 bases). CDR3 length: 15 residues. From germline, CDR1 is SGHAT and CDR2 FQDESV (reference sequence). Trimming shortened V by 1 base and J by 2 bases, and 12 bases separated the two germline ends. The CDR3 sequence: CASSLGGAETYEQYF. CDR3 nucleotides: TGTGCCAGCAGCTTAGGGGGCGCTGAAACCTACGAGCAGTACTTC.

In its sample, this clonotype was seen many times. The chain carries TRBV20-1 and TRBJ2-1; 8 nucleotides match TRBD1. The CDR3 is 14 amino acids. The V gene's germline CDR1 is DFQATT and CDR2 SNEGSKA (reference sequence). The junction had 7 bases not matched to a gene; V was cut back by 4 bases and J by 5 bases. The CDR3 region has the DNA TGCAGTGCTATTATCGGGACAGGCAACAATGAGCAGTTCTTC. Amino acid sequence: CSAIIGTGNNEQFF.

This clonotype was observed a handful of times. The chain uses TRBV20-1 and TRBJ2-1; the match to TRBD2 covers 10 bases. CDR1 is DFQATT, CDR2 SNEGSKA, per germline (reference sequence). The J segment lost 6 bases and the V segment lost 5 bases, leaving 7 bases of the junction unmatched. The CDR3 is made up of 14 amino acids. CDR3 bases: TGCAGTGCTCTAAGCGGGAGGGCCCTCAATGAGCAGTTCTTC. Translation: CSALSGRALNEQFF.

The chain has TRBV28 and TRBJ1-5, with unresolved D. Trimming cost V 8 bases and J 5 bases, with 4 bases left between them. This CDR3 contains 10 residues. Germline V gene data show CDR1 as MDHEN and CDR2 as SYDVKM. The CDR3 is CASSYQPQHF. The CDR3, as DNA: TGTGCCAGCTCCTATCAGCCCCAGCATTTT. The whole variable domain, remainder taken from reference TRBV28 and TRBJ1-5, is DVKVTQSSRYLVKRTGEKVFLECVQDMDHENMFWYRQDPGLGLRLIYFSYDVKMKEKGDIPEGYSVSREKKERFSLILESASTNQTSMYLCASSYQPQHFGDGTRLSIL.

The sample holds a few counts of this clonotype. The CDR3 loop reads CAWDRGDSYEQYF. The CDR3 DNA is TGTGCCTGGGACAGGGGGGACTCCTACGAGCAGTACTTC. The chain recombines TRBV30 with TRBJ2-7; the match to TRBD1 covers 9 bases. CDR1 and CDR2 (germline): GTSNPN, SVGIG (reference sequence). CDR3 size: 13 residues. V lost 5 bases to trimming and J lost 0 bases; unmatched junction nucleotides: 2.

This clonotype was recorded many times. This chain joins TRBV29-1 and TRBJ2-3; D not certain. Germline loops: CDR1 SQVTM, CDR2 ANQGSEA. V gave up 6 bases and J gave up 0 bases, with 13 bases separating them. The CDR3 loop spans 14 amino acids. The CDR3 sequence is CSVAVVSSTDTQYF. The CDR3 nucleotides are TGCAGCGTCGCCGTGGTGAGCAGCACAGATACGCAGTATTTT.

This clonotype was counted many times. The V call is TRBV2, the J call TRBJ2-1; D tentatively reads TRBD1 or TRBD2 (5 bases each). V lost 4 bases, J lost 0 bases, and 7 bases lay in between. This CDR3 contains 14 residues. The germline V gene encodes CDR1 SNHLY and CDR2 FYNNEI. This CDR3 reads CASSGDGSYNEQFF. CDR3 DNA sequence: TGTGCCAGCAGTGGGGACGGCTCCTACAATGAGCAGTTCTTC.

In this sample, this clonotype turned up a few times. CDR3 protein: CASSSTWTARPFEQYF. CDR3 nucleotide sequence: TGTGCCAGCAGCTCAACCTGGACTGCCCGACCCTTCGAGCAGTACTTC. The chain employs TRBV7-9 and TRBJ2-7; TRBD2 is a possible D gene (5 bases). The CDR3 sequence is 16 residues long. The germline V and J ends were trimmed by 4 bases and 6 bases, with 22 bases remaining between them. Germline CDR1 reads SEHNR; CDR2 reads FQNEAQ (reference sequence).

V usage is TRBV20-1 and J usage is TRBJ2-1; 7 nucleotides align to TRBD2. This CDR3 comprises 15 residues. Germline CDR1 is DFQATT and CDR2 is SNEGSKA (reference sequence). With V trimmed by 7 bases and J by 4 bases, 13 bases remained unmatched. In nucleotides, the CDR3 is TGCAGTGTCACGGGCCCTGGGCGGGGGTACAATGAGCAGTTCTTC. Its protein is CSVTGPGRGYNEQFF.

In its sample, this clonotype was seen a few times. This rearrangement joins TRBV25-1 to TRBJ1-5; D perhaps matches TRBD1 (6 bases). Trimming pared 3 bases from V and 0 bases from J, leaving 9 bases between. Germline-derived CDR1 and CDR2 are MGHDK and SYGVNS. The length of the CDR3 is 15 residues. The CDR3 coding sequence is TGTGCCAGCAGTGAGGACAGTTATAGCAATCAGCCCCAGCATTTT. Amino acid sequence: CASSEDSYSNQPQHF.

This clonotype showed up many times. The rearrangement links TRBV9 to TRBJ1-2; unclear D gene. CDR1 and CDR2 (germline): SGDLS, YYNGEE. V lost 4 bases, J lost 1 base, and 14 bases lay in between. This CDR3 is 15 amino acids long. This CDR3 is CASSQGPSRNYGYTF. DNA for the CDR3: TGTGCCAGCAGCCAAGGGCCCTCCCGTAACTATGGCTACACCTTC.

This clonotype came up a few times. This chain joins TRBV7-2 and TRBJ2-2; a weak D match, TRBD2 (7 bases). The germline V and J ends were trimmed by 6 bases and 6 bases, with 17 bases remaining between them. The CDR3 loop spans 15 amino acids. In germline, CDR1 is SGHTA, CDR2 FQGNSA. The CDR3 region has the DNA TGTGCCAGCAGACCTAGGGCGGGGGCGGCCGGGGAGCTGTTTTTT. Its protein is CASRPRAGAAGELFF.

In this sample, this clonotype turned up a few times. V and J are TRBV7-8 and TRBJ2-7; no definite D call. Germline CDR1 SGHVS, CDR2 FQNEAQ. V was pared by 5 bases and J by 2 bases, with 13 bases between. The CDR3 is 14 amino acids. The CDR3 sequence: CASSPHQKAYEQYF. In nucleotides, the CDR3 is TGTGCCAGCAGCCCCCATCAGAAGGCCTACGAGCAGTACTTC.

In DNA form, the CDR3 reads TGTGCCAGCCAAAAGGGAGGTAAGACTGAAGCTTTCTTT. It encodes CASQKGGKTEAFF. This sequence joins TRBV12-3 or TRBV12-4 and TRBJ1-1, with D uncertain. The CDR3 sequence is 13 residues long. V was trimmed by 8 bases and J by 5 bases, leaving 15 bases between them.

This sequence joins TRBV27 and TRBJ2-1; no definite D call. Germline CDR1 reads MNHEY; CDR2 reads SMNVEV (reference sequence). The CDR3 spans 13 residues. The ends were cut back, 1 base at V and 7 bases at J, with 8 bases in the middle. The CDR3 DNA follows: TGTGCCAGCAGTTTATTTGTAGGGAATGAGCAGTTCTTC. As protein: CASSLFVGNEQFF.

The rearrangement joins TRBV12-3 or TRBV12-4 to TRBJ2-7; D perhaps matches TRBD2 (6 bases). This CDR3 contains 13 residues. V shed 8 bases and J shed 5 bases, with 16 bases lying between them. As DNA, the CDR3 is TGTGCCAGCTCCTTGGGGGGAAACCACGAGCAGTACTTC. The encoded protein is CASSLGGNHEQYF.

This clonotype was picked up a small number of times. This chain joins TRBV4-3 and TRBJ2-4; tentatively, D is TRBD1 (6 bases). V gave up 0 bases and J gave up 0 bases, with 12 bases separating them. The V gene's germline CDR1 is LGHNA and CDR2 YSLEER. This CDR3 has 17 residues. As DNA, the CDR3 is TGCGCCAGCAGCCAAGATCTGACAGGCGTAGCCAAAAACATTCAGTACTTC. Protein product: CASSQDLTGVAKNIQYF.

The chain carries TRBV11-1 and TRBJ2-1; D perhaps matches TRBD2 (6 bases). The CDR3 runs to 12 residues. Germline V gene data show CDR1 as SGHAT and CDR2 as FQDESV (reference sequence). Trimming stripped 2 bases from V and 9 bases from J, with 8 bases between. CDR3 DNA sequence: TGTGCCAGCAGCTTAAGGCGGGGTGAGCAGTTCTTC. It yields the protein CASSLRRGEQFF.

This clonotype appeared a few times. CDR3 in amino acids: CASSFVGGGPTGELFF. The CDR3 region has the DNA TGTGCCAGCAGCTTTGTCGGCGGGGGGCCCACCGGGGAGCTGTTTTTT. This chain joins TRBV11-2 and TRBJ2-2; 8 nucleotides match TRBD2. The V and J ends lost 3 bases and 4 bases, in that order; junction bases with no gene match: 7. Germline CDR1 and CDR2: SGHAT and FQNNGV. The CDR3 has 16 residues.

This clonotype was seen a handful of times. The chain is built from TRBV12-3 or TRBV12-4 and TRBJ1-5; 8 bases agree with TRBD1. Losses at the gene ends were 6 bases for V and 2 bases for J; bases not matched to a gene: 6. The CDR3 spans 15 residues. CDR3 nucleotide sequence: TGTGCCAGCAGCCCGACAGGGGTTGGCAATCAGCCCCAGCATTTT. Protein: CASSPTGVGNQPQHF.